The clone carrying this TCR beta chain showed up just a few times. The antigen is not known. This sample is drawn from a study of molecular identifiers for immune sequencing clone quantification. Study-wide results and limits: Sharing of a barcode by identical TCR molecules could cause highly expanded clone sizes to be underestimated. Jurkat TCR RNA that was spiked in from one cell was reportedly detectable among approximately 900,000 naive cells.

With listed TCR primers and previously described methods, bulk TCR libraries were prepared. TCRdb re-called the PCR reads through MiXCR, storing one row per CDR3 protein. Here the sample spans about 500,000 distinct CDR3 sequences, around a fifth being singletons. The CDR3 contains 14 residues. V trimming: 5 bases; J trimming: 3 bases; junction bases outside the gene matches: 4. Per the germline V gene, CDR1 is SEHNR and CDR2 is FQNEAQ (reference sequence). The sequencing input was naive CD8+ T cells from blood, with Jurkat cell RNA spiked in. The subset was: FACS-sorted CD8+CD4-CCR7+CD45RA+ naive T cells. This sequence originates from a human donor in good health. Some libraries in this study had Jurkat cell RNA spiked in. The V gene is TRBV7-9, the J gene TRBJ2-7; 10 bases are a match to TRBD1. This CDR3 is CASSGGTGDYEQYF. In DNA form, the CDR3 reads TGTGCCAGCAGCGGAGGGACAGGGGACTACGAGCAGTACTTC. Full variable domain (outside the CDR3, taken from reference TRBV7-9 and TRBJ2-7): DTGVSQNPRHKITKRGQNVTFRCDPISEHNRLYWYRQTLGQGPEFLTYFQNEAQLEKSRLLSDRFSAERPKGSFSTLEIQRTEQGDSAMYLCASSGGTGDYEQYFGPGTRLTVT.